The 9 T cell receptor beta chains below were found in one sample sequenced in a study of OX40 agonist ivuxolimab in advanced cancers. Libraries were prepared by immunoSEQ multiplex PCR; TCRdb keeps only in-frame clonotypes and omits some of them. The repertoire includes 46,000 or so clones, more than 70% of them detected once, and about 10% sits in the top ten. The sequences come from CD4+ or CD8+ T cells sorted from blood, collected in a trial of the OX40 agonist ivuxolimab. All receptors derive from an adult with an advanced solid tumor such as melanoma, head and neck, liver or kidney cancer.

This clone is a singleton in its sample. The genes are TRBV23-1 and TRBJ2-1; 11 bases agree with TRBD1. TRBV23-1 is an ORF, with its function uncertain. This CDR3 is built from 18 residues. The V and J ends lost 0 bases and 3 bases, in that order; junction bases with no gene match: 7. The CDR3 here is CASSQSGGGTGGYNEQFF. In nucleotides, the CDR3 is TGCGCCAGCAGTCAATCGGGTGGGGGGACAGGGGGCTACAATGAGCAGTTCTTC.

The chain has TRBV4-2 and TRBJ1-5; D is perhaps TRBD1 (6 bases). The germline gives CDR1 LGHNA, CDR2 YNFKEQ. The CDR3 covers 13 residues. Deletions cut 0 bases from V and 15 bases from J, with 15 bases between. The CDR3 protein is CASSQESWGALHF. The CDR3, as DNA: TGTGCCAGCAGCCAAGAATCATGGGGGGCCCTGCATTTT.

This sequence joins TRBV11-3 and TRBJ2-2, with D perhaps matching TRBD1 or TRBD2 (6 bases each). This CDR3 spans 15 amino acids. Trimming left V 8 bases short and J 4 bases short, with 17 bases between. Germline values: CDR1 SGHNT, CDR2 YENEEA. Here the CDR3 DNA reads TGTGCCAGCTCAGGGGCGCGGGGAGGCACCGGGGAGCTGTTTTTT. Protein sequence: CASSGARGGTGELFF. Full variable domain (missing parts from reference TRBV11-3 and TRBJ2-2): EAGVVQSPRYKIIEKKQPVAFWCNPISGHNTLYWYLQNLGQGPELLIRYENEEAVDDSQLPKDRFSAERLKGVDSTLKIQPAELGDSAVYLCASSGARGGTGELFFGEGSRLTVL.

The V call is TRBV11-1, the J call TRBJ1-2; D call uncertain. Germline CDR1 is SGHAT and CDR2 is FQDESV (reference sequence). Between the trimmed V and J ends, which lost 5 bases and 2 bases, there was a span of 15 bases. This CDR3 spans 15 amino acids. The chain's CDR3 is CASSPPVAANYGYTF. In DNA form, the CDR3 reads TGTGCCAGCAGCCCCCCGGTGGCAGCAAACTATGGCTACACCTTC.

CDR3 loop: CASSIAAGAYNEQFF. In DNA form, the CDR3 reads TGTGCCAGTAGTATAGCGGCGGGGGCCTACAATGAGCAGTTCTTC. The chain recombines TRBV19 with TRBJ2-1; TRBD2 matches 7 bases. Unmatched junction bases numbered 2, after V lost 1 base and J lost 2 bases. Germline assignment: CDR1 LNHDA and CDR2 SQIVND (reference sequence). The CDR3 covers 15 residues. The variable domain in full, completed from reference TRBV19 and TRBJ2-1, reads DGGITQSPKYLFRKEGQNVTLSCEQNLNHDAMYWYRQDPGQGLRLIYYSQIVNDFQKGDIAEGYSVSREKKESFPLTVTSAQKNPTAFYLCASSIAAGAYNEQFFGPGTRLTVL.

The chain employs TRBV9 and TRBJ2-7; D may be TRBD1 (6 bases). CDR3 length: 14 residues. Looked up from germline, CDR1 is SGDLS and CDR2 is YYNGEE. The V end was cut by 3 bases, the J end by 3 bases, with 13 bases between. The CDR3 region has the DNA TGTGCCAGCAGCGGGACAGATTCGGGCTACGAGCAGTACTTC. It encodes CASSGTDSGYEQYF.

The chain's CDR3 is CASSLGGTGRTEAFF. In DNA, the CDR3 is TGTGCCAGCAGCTTAGGGGGGACAGGGAGAACTGAAGCTTTCTTT. The chain links TRBV7-8 to TRBJ1-1, with TRBD1 matching 9 bases. The V and J ends lost 1 base and 5 bases, in that order; junction bases with no gene match: 5. The V gene's germline CDR1 is SGHVS and CDR2 FQNEAQ. The CDR3 has 15 residues.

Within the sample, this clone is medium-sized. The V gene is TRBV7-9, the J gene TRBJ1-2, with D uncertain. CDR1 is SEHNR and CDR2 is FQNEAQ in the germline V gene (reference sequence). The CDR3 loop spans 17 amino acids. The germline V and J ends were trimmed by 4 bases and 4 bases, with 22 bases remaining between them. The CDR3 sequence is CASSSDPLQRSLYGYTF. CDR3 in DNA: TGTGCCAGCAGCTCAGACCCCCTGCAAAGATCCCTCTATGGCTACACCTTC.

The genes are TRBV30 and TRBJ2-6; no firm D call. The germline gives CDR1 GTSNPN, CDR2 SVGIG (reference sequence). This CDR3 has 12 amino acids. The DNA for the CDR3 is TGTGGGGCCGGACCTGGGGCCAACGTCCTGACTTTC. Residues: CGAGPGANVLTF.